The rows below give T cell receptor beta chains drawn from one sample of a study of T cell responses to AZD1222 COVID-19 vaccine. Generated by immunoSEQ multiplex PCR, the TCRdb table keeps only in-frame clones and is missing some. The table records more than 85,000 clones, 70% to 90% of them present only once. The sequencing here drew on peripheral blood, taken on day 0 of AZD1222 vaccination. The receptors come from an adult in good health. CDR3s include the opening cysteine and the closing phenylalanine or tryptophan. The order of the fields is V gene, J gene, D gene, CDR3 protein. A D gene is named only where the DNA matches it firmly.

v_call: TRBV2
j_call: TRBJ1-2
d_call: TRBD1
cdr3_aa: CASTTTGQLIFFYGYTF

v_call: TRBV19
j_call: TRBJ1-5
d_call: NA
cdr3_aa: CASSLGLHSNQPQHF

v_call: TRBV29-1
j_call: TRBJ1-1
d_call: NA
cdr3_aa: CSVVNTEAFF

v_call: TRBV5-1
j_call: TRBJ1-3
d_call: NA
cdr3_aa: CASSLGVPDSGNTIYF

v_call: TRBV4-1
j_call: TRBJ1-5
d_call: NA
cdr3_aa: CASSQDPGLPQHF

v_call: TRBV14
j_call: TRBJ2-3
d_call: TRBD2
cdr3_aa: CASSPPPAGGTDTQYF

v_call: TRBV9
j_call: TRBJ2-5
d_call: NA
cdr3_aa: CASSVDLGVETEETQYF

v_call: TRBV20-1
j_call: TRBJ2-5
d_call: NA
cdr3_aa: CSARVGVWETQYF

v_call: TRBV24-1
j_call: TRBJ2-1
d_call: NA
cdr3_aa: CATSDFMGVGDRSYNEQFF

v_call: TRBV24-1
j_call: TRBJ2-2
d_call: NA
cdr3_aa: CATSDFAGANTGELFF

v_call: TRBV19
j_call: TRBJ1-2
d_call: NA
cdr3_aa: CASSKQGISYGYTF

v_call: TRBV28
j_call: TRBJ2-1
d_call: TRBD2
cdr3_aa: CASSLLGTSGRGEQFF

v_call: TRBV5-1
j_call: TRBJ1-1
d_call: NA
cdr3_aa: CASSLDARLGDTEAFF

v_call: TRBV29-1
j_call: TRBJ2-7
d_call: NA
cdr3_aa: CSVETSYEQYF

v_call: TRBV6-5
j_call: TRBJ2-7
d_call: NA
cdr3_aa: CASNTAGKSGEQYF

v_call: TRBV5-1
j_call: TRBJ1-4
d_call: NA
cdr3_aa: CASSAPGQANEKLFF

v_call: TRBV18
j_call: TRBJ2-7
d_call: NA
cdr3_aa: CASSPADSYEQYF

v_call: TRBV9
j_call: TRBJ1-2
d_call: NA
cdr3_aa: CASSVDGQGGYTF

v_call: TRBV5-8
j_call: TRBJ2-3
d_call: NA
cdr3_aa: CASSQRQSPDTQYF

v_call: TRBV5-1
j_call: TRBJ2-3
d_call: TRBD1
cdr3_aa: CASSSGTGRSTDTQYF

v_call: TRBV11-2
j_call: TRBJ2-1
d_call: NA
cdr3_aa: CATGKTAGSNEQFF

v_call: TRBV28
j_call: TRBJ1-4
d_call: TRBD1
cdr3_aa: CASRPGQAHEKLFF

v_call: TRBV7-9
j_call: TRBJ2-4
d_call: NA
cdr3_aa: CASSFRGRGKNIQYF

v_call: TRBV3-1/TRBV3-2
j_call: TRBJ2-3
d_call: TRBD2
cdr3_aa: CASSQDRTGGTDTQYF

v_call: TRBV21-1
j_call: TRBJ1-2
d_call: NA
cdr3_aa: CASTHQGHGYTF

v_call: TRBV2
j_call: TRBJ2-7
d_call: NA
cdr3_aa: CASSESHDEQYF

v_call: TRBV5-6
j_call: TRBJ2-7
d_call: TRBD1
cdr3_aa: CASSSDRGTYEQYF

v_call: TRBV5-5
j_call: TRBJ2-7
d_call: NA
cdr3_aa: CASSLFWQGGFYEQYF

v_call: TRBV2
j_call: TRBJ1-1
d_call: NA
cdr3_aa: CASSEGGGTLNTEAFF

v_call: TRBV29-1
j_call: TRBJ2-1
d_call: NA
cdr3_aa: CSGSASLGNEQFF

v_call: TRBV6-2/TRBV6-3
j_call: TRBJ2-3
d_call: NA
cdr3_aa: CASSYSSSGWSTDTQYF

v_call: TRBV2
j_call: TRBJ2-7
d_call: TRBD2
cdr3_aa: CASTVGTRSYEQYF

v_call: TRBV6-1
j_call: TRBJ2-1
d_call: NA
cdr3_aa: CASSELRWNNEQFF

v_call: TRBV12-5
j_call: TRBJ2-1
d_call: NA
cdr3_aa: CASGLAPDIEQFF

v_call: TRBV7-3
j_call: TRBJ2-7
d_call: TRBD2
cdr3_aa: CASSLGGGTGTYEQYF

v_call: TRBV28
j_call: TRBJ1-6
d_call: TRBD1
cdr3_aa: CASSLARDRDNSPLHF

v_call: TRBV5-1
j_call: TRBJ1-2
d_call: TRBD1
cdr3_aa: CASNRDRGHSGYTF

v_call: TRBV5-4
j_call: TRBJ1-2
d_call: NA
cdr3_aa: CASKWGGRSYGYTF

v_call: TRBV28
j_call: TRBJ1-2
d_call: NA
cdr3_aa: CASIRSAGPLGGYTF

v_call: TRBV29-1
j_call: TRBJ1-1
d_call: NA
cdr3_aa: CSVEDTPAEAFF

v_call: TRBV5-8
j_call: TRBJ1-1
d_call: NA
cdr3_aa: CASSRNTEAFF

v_call: TRBV28
j_call: TRBJ2-1
d_call: TRBD2
cdr3_aa: CASSLRMAGGREQFF

v_call: TRBV28
j_call: TRBJ2-2
d_call: TRBD1
cdr3_aa: CASRGQPRGTGELFF

v_call: TRBV5-6
j_call: TRBJ1-2
d_call: TRBD1
cdr3_aa: CASSLLQGAYPSLGGYTF

v_call: TRBV18
j_call: TRBJ1-5
d_call: NA
cdr3_aa: CASSLEARTGNQPQHF

v_call: TRBV28
j_call: TRBJ1-3
d_call: NA
cdr3_aa: CASSPALSGNTIYF

v_call: TRBV7-2
j_call: TRBJ1-2
d_call: TRBD1
cdr3_aa: CASSKTGGSYGYTF

v_call: TRBV4-3
j_call: TRBJ2-7
d_call: TRBD2
cdr3_aa: CASSRLTGTSGATHF

v_call: TRBV29-1
j_call: TRBJ1-1
d_call: NA
cdr3_aa: CSVTQTQDTEAFF